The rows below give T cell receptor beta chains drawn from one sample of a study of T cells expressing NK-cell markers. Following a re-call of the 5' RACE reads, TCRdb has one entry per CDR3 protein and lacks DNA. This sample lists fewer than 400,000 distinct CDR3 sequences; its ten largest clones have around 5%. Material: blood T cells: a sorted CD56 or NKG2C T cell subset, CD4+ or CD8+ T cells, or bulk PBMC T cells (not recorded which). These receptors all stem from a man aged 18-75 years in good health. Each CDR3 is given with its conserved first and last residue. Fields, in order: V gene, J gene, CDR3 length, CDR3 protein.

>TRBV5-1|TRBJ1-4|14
CASSGRQGGEKLFF
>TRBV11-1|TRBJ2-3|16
CASSFRRLAGPDTQYF
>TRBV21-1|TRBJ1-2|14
CASSPRQGQDGYTF
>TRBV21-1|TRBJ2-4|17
CASSYRDRSVAKNIQYF
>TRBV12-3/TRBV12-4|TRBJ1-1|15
CASSDPGTTNTEAFF
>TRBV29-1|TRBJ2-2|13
CSVEGLWTGELFF
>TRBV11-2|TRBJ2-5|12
CASSFGDKTQYF
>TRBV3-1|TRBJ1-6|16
CASSHADRVVSSPLHF
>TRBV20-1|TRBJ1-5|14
CSARWAGANQPQHF
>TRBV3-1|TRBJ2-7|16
CASSQRGQGATYEQYF
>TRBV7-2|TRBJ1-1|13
CASSREWGTEAFF
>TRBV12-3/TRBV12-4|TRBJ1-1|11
CASSKGMRAFF
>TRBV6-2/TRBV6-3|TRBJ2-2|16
CASSFEPGLGIGELFF
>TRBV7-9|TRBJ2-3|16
CASSPGTNSGRDTQYF
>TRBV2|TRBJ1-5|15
CASRSQGVKNQPQHF
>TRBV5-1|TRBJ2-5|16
CASRQHQQGGQETQYF
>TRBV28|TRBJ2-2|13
CASFSRDTGELFF
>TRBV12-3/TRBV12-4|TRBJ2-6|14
CASLDTPGANVLTF
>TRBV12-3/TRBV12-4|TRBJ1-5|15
CASSRKGAGLQPQHF
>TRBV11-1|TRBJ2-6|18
CASSLYRDRISGANVLTF
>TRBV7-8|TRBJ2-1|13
CASSLDGLGAQFF
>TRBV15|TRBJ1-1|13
CATRGIMNTEAFF
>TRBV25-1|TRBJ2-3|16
CASSELGQKYTDTQYF
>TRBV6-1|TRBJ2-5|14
CAGAPKSGGETQYF
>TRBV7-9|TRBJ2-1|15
CASSTGTKNFDEQFF
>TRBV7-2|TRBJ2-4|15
CASSFSSTANGIQYF
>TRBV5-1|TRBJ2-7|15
CASSLGAASSYEQYF
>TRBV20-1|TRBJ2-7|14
CSASAPGVSYEQYF
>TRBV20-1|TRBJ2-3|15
CSARDWDRGRDTQYF
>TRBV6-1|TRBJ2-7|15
CASKNYWQNSYEQYF
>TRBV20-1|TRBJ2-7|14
CSASAIKNAYEQYF
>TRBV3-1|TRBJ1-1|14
CASSLGVSNTEAFF
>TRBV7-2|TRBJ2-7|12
CASSFSGYEQYF
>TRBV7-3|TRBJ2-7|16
CASSLTQSGGMYEQYF
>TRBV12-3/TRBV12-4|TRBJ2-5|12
CASSPTQETQYF
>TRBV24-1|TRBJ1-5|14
CATSERGPGKPQHF
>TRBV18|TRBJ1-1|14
CASSPLGQAAEAFF
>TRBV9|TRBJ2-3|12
CASSPERFPQYF
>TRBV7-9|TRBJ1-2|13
CASRRGAGYGYTF
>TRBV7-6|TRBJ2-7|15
CASSLRSSGNYEQYF
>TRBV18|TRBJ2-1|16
CASSPPTRFLYNEQFF
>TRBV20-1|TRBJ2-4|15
CSAPPTSGGSNIQYF
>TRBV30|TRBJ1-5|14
CASRTGNSNQPQHF
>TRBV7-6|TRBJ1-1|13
CASSAGQDTEAFF
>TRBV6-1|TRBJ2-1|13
CASRRTTLTEQFF
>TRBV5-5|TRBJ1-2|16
CASSSGPYSSTYGYTF
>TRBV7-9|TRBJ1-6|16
CASSELGQGDNSPLHF
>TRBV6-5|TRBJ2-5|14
CASSYKARRETQYF
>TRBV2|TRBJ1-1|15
CASSERRLKNTEAFF
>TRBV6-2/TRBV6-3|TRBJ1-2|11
CASTSSYGYTF
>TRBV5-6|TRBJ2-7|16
CASRSSPGQSVLEQYF
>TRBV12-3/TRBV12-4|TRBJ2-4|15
CASSFGGARKNIQYF
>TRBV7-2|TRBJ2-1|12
CASSRAREVKFF
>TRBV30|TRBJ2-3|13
CAWIASGGGTQYF
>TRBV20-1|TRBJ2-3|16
CSARDALLATRATQYF
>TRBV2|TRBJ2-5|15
CASSAWGGLQETQYF
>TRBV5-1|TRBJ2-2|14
CASSFVVNTGELFF